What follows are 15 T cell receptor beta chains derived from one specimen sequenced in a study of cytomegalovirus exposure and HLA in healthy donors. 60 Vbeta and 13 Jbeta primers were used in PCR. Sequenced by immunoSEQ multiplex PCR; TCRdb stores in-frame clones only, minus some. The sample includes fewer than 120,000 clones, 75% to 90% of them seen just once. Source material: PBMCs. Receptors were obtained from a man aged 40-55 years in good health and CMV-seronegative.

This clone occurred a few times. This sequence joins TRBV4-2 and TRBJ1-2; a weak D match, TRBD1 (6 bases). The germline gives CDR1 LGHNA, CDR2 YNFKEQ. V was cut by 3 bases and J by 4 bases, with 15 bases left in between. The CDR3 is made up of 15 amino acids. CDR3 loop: CASSQGAPGGYGYTF. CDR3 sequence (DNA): TGTGCCAGCAGCCAGGGGGCGCCCGGTGGCTATGGCTACACCTTC.

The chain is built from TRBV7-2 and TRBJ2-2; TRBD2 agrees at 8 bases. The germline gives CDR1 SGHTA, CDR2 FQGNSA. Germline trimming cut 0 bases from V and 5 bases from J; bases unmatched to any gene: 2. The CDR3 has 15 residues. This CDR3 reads CASSLAGGGTGELFF. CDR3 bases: TGTGCCAGCAGCTTAGCGGGCGGGGGGACCGGGGAGCTGTTTTTT.

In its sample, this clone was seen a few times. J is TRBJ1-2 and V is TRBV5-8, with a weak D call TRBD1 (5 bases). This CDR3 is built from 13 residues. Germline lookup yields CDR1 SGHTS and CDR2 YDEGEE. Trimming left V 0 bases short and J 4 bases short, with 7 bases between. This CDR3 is CASSLAGIYGYTF. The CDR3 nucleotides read TGTGCCAGCAGCTTGGCAGGGATCTATGGCTACACCTTC.

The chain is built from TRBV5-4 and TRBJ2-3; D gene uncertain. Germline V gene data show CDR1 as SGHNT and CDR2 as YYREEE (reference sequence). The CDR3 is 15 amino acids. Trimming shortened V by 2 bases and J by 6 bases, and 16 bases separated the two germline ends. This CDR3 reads CASSFPRSGGDTQYF. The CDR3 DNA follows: TGTGCCAGCAGCTTTCCGAGGTCCGGTGGTGATACGCAGTATTTT.

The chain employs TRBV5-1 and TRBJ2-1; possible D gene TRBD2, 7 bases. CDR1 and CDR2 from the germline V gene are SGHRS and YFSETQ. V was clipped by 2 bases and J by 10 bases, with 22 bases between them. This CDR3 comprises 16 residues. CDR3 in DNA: TGCGCCAGCAGCTTAACCAAAGGGGGAGGGGGGTCCGAGCAGTTCTTC. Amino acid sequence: CASSLTKGGGGSEQFF.

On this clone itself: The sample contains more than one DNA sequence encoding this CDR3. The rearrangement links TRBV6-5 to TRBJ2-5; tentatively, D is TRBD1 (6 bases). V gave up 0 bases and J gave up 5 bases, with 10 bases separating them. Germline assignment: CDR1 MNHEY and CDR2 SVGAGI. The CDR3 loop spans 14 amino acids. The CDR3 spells CASSYSGGRETQYF. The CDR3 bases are TGTGCCAGCAGTTACTCTGGGGGCCGGGAGACCCAGTACTTC.

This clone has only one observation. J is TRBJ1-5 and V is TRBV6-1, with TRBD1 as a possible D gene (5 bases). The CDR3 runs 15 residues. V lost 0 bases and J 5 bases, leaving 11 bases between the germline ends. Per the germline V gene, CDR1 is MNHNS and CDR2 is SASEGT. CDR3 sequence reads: CASSEAGGEHQPQHF. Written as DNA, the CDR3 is TGTGCCAGCAGTGAAGCCGGAGGGGAGCATCAGCCCCAGCATTTT.

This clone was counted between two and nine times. CDR3 DNA: TGTGCCAGCAGTGAACCGGGAGGGGATCAGCCCCAGCATTTT. Translated, it gives CASSEPGGDQPQHF. The genes are TRBV6-1 and TRBJ1-5; maybe TRBD1 (5 bases). This CDR3 contains 14 residues. Trimming shortened V by 2 bases and J by 5 bases, and 10 bases separated the two germline ends. Germline assignment: CDR1 MNHNS and CDR2 SASEGT.

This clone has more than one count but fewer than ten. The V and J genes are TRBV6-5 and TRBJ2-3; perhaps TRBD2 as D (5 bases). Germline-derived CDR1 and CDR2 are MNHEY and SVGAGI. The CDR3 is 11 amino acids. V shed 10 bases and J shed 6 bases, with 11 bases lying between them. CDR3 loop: CATGNGDTQYF. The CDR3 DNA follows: TGTGCCACCGGGAACGGCGATACGCAGTATTTT.

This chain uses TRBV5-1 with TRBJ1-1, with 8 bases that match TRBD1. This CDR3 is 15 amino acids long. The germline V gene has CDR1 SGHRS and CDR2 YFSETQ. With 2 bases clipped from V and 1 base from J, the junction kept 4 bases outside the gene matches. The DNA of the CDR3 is TGCGCCAGCAGCTTAAGTGGGACAGGGAACACTGAAGCTTTCTTT. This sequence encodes CASSLSGTGNTEAFF.

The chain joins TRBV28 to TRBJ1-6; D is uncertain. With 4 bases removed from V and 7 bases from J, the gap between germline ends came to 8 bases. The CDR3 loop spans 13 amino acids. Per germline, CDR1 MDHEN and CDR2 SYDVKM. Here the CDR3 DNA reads TGTGCCAGCAGTTCCTTACAGAATTCACCCCTCCACTTT. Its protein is CASSSLQNSPLHF.

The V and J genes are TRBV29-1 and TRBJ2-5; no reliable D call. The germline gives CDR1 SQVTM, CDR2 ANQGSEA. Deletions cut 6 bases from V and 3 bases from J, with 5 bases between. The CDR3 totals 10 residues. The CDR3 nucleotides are TGCAGCGTCGCGGAAGAGACCCAGTACTTC. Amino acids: CSVAEETQYF.

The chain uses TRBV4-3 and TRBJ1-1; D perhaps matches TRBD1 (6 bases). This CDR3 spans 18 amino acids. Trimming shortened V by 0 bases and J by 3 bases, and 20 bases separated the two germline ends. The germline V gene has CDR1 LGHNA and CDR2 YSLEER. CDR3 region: CASSQDGGGGGLYTEAFF. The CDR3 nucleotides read TGCGCCAGCAGCCAAGATGGGGGTGGGGGGGGGCTTTACACTGAAGCTTTCTTT.

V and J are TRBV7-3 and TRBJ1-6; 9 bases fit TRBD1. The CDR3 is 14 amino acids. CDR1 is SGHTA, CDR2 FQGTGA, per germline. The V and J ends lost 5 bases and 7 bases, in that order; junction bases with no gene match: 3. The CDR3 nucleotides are TGTGCCAGCAGCACGACAGGGGGGAATTCACCCCTCCACTTT. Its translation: CASSTTGGNSPLHF.

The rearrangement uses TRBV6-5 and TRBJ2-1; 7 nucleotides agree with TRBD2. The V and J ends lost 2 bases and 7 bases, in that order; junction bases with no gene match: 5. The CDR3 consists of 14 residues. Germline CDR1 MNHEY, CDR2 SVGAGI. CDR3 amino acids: CASSYDRGGNEQFF. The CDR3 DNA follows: TGTGCCAGCAGTTACGATAGGGGAGGGAATGAGCAGTTCTTC.